What follows are 14 T cell receptor beta chains derived from one specimen sequenced in a study of blood T cell repertoires in COVID-19. Repertoires were generated with immunoSEQ multiplex PCR, while TCRdb's copy carries only in-frame clones and drops some. The repertoire consists of about 150,000 clones, with 84% occurring once and the leading ten covering around 40%. Sequenced input: peripheral blood. The origin of the receptors is a human donor in a cohort sampled during active COVID-19.

The chain joins TRBV10-3 to TRBJ1-4, with TRBD1 matching over 8 bases. Germline CDR1 and CDR2: ENHRY and SYGVKD. The V and J ends lost 4 bases and 8 bases, in that order; junction bases with no gene match: 0. This CDR3 contains 12 residues. Written as DNA, the CDR3 is TGTGCCATCAGTGGACAGGGGGAAAAACTGTTTTTT. Translated: CAISGQGEKLFF.

The chain employs TRBV19 and TRBJ1-2; D possibly corresponds to TRBD1 (6 bases). Between the trimmed V and J ends, which lost 5 bases and 4 bases, there was a span of 11 bases. Germline V lookup: CDR1 LNHDA, CDR2 SQIVND (reference sequence). The CDR3 runs to 13 residues. The DNA for the CDR3 is TGTGCCAGTAGTGTCGGGACACCCTATGGCTACACCTTC. It yields the protein CASSVGTPYGYTF.

This clone showed up just a few times. The chain joins TRBV6-2 or TRBV6-3 to TRBJ2-7; no reliable D call. The V end lost 4 bases, the J end lost 7 bases, and 20 bases lay between the germline ends. CDR3 length: 15 amino acids. The V gene's germline CDR1 is MNHEY and CDR2 SVGEGT. Here the CDR3 reads CASSSARPLKREQYF. The CDR3 bases are TGTGCCAGCAGTTCGGCTCGCCCCCTTAAGAGGGAGCAGTACTTC.

The chain links TRBV28 to TRBJ1-2; D is ambiguous. Germline V lookup: CDR1 MDHEN, CDR2 SYDVKM. V shed 3 bases and J shed 1 base, with 12 bases lying between them. The CDR3 spans 15 residues. The CDR3 is CASSFISGSNYGYTF. The DNA of the CDR3 is TGTGCCAGCAGTTTCATTTCGGGAAGTAACTATGGCTACACCTTC.

The gene calls are TRBV5-5 and TRBJ1-2, with D hard to call. Germline V gene lookup returns CDR1 SGHKS and CDR2 YYEKEE (reference sequence). The CDR3 length is 14 residues. Trimming cost V 1 base and J 0 bases, with 7 bases left between them. The CDR3 is CASSLTATNYGYTF. CDR3 nucleotide sequence: TGTGCCAGCAGCTTGACAGCTACTAACTATGGCTACACCTTC.

As DNA, the CDR3 is TGTGCCAGCAGCTTAACCCGGGACAGGGGTTTTTCACCCCTCCACTTT. Its translation: CASSLTRDRGFSPLHF. The V call is TRBV7-2, the J call TRBJ1-6, with TRBD1 matching over 10 bases. Unmatched junction bases numbered 7, after V lost 2 bases and J lost 9 bases. The CDR3 contains 16 residues. CDR1 is SGHTA, CDR2 FQGNSA, per germline.

V and J are TRBV3-1 (or the pseudogene TRBV3-2) and TRBJ2-5; 11 bases are shared with TRBD2. Unmatched junction bases numbered 6, after V lost 6 bases and J lost 0 bases. This CDR3 spans 16 amino acids. The germline V gene has CDR1 LGHDT and CDR2 YNNKEL (reference sequence). The CDR3, as DNA: TGTGCCAGCAGGGGTGCTAGCGGGGGGTACCAAGAGACCCAGTACTTC. Amino acid sequence: CASRGASGGYQETQYF.

The chain has TRBV2 and TRBJ2-2; D is perhaps TRBD1 (5 bases). This CDR3 region has 12 residues. The germline V and J ends were trimmed by 9 bases and 4 bases, with 9 bases remaining between them. CDR1 SNHLY and CDR2 FYNNEI come from the germline V gene. The CDR3 region is CARGPVTGELFF. Written as DNA, the CDR3 is TGTGCCAGGGGGCCGGTCACCGGGGAGCTGTTTTTT.

J is TRBJ1-4 and V is TRBV28; D call uncertain. Germline V gene lookup returns CDR1 MDHEN and CDR2 SYDVKM. The CDR3 runs to 15 residues. With 5 bases removed from V and 3 bases from J, the gap between germline ends came to 13 bases. The CDR3 DNA follows: TGTGCCAGCAGTCGCTACCACAGATCTAATGAAAAACTGTTTTTT. Amino acid sequence: CASSRYHRSNEKLFF.

This rearrangement joins TRBV10-3 to TRBJ2-5; D unclear. CDR1 and CDR2 from the germline V gene are ENHRY and SYGVKD. The CDR3 has 12 residues. V was pared by 4 bases and J by 5 bases, with 8 bases between. The CDR3 is CAISAGRETQYF. CDR3 in DNA: TGTGCCATCAGTGCGGGTCGGGAGACCCAGTACTTC.

V usage is TRBV2 and J usage is TRBJ2-3, with 9 bases aligning to TRBD1. V was clipped by 6 bases and J by 1 base; unmatched bases: 2. The CDR3 runs to 14 residues. In germline, CDR1 is SNHLY, CDR2 FYNNEI. Here the CDR3 reads CASRRTGGTDTQYF. The DNA of the CDR3 is TGTGCCAGCAGAAGGACAGGGGGCACAGATACGCAGTATTTT.

This rearrangement joins TRBV19 to TRBJ2-1; D unresolved. This CDR3 spans 15 amino acids. Trimming removed 5 bases at V and 9 bases at J, with 20 bases between. From germline, CDR1 is LNHDA and CDR2 SQIVND (reference sequence). Written as DNA, the CDR3 is TGTGCCAGTAGTGGAGCAGCCCGGATCAGTAGTGAGCAGTTCTTC. Translated, it gives CASSGAARISSEQFF.

The chain employs TRBV6-6 and TRBJ1-2; D is unresolved. The CDR3 is 13 amino acids. CDR1 MNHNY and CDR2 SVGAGI come from the germline V gene (reference sequence). Between the trimmed V and J ends, which lost 6 bases and 0 bases, there was a span of 8 bases. The CDR3 coding sequence is TGTGCCAGCAGACTAGAGACTAACTATGGCTACACCTTC. Amino acid sequence: CASRLETNYGYTF.

In this sample, this clone turned up once. V usage is TRBV14 and J usage is TRBJ1-2, with 10 bases that match TRBD1. The germline V gene encodes CDR1 SGHDN and CDR2 FVKESK. The CDR3 totals 14 residues. With V trimmed by 4 bases and J by 5 bases, 4 bases remained unmatched. CDR3 in amino acids: CASSPRTGGYGYTF. CDR3 sequence (DNA): TGTGCCAGCAGCCCCCGGACAGGGGGATATGGCTACACCTTC.